A single sample gave rise to the 25 T cell receptor beta chains below, sequenced in a study of T cells in Graves' hyperthyroidism and ophthalmopathy. There were TCR beta CDR3 regions amplified from RNA transcripts. In the first-round RT-PCR of the TCR CDR3, the HTBI primer set was used. TCRdb reanalysed the multiplex PCR reads using MiXCR and keeps one entry per CDR3 protein. The sample records hundreds of thousands of distinct CDR3 sequences, around 14% being singletons. The sequencing input was blood. Every receptor here comes from a young woman with Graves' hyperthyroidism.

V and J are TRBV4-1 and TRBJ2-1; the D call may be TRBD1 or TRBD2 (5 bases each). Trimming pared 6 bases from V and 1 base from J, leaving 13 bases between. CDR1 MGHRA and CDR2 YSYEKL come from the germline V gene. CDR3 length equals 15 residues. The CDR3 DNA reads TGCGCCAGCAGACGAGGGTCAGGGTCCTACAATGAGCAGTTCTTC. This codes for CASRRGSGSYNEQFF.

This clonotype has a handful of counts. The V call is TRBV20-1, the J call TRBJ2-5, with 11 positions matching TRBD2. In germline, CDR1 is DFQATT, CDR2 SNEGSKA (reference sequence). The CDR3 covers 16 residues. V lost 0 bases and J lost 6; bases outside the gene matches: 9. The CDR3 nucleotides are TGCAGTGCTAGAGAGGGTAGCGGGAGGGCCGTCCAGACCCAGTACTTC. This codes for CSAREGSGRAVQTQYF.

The rearrangement uses TRBV3-1 and TRBJ2-1, with D possibly matching TRBD2 (6 bases). In germline, CDR1 is LGHDT, CDR2 YNNKEL (reference sequence). The germline V and J ends were trimmed by 3 bases and 6 bases, with 15 bases remaining between them. The CDR3 consists of 15 residues. As DNA, the CDR3 is TGTGCCAGCAGCCAGGGGGGAACCAACTCCAATGAGCAGTTCTTC. Residues: CASSQGGTNSNEQFF.

V usage is TRBV25-1 and J usage is TRBJ2-2; D is ambiguous. Germline values: CDR1 MGHDK, CDR2 SYGVNS. This CDR3 is built from 13 residues. The V and J ends lost 8 bases and 1 base respectively, with 8 bases between them. CDR3 protein: CASLDGNTGELFF. CDR3 nucleotides: TGTGCCAGCCTGGACGGGAACACCGGGGAGCTGTTTTTT.

This clonotype occurred many times. V is TRBV7-9 and J is TRBJ2-7; perhaps TRBD2 as D (6 bases). Germline values: CDR1 SEHNR, CDR2 FQNEAQ (reference sequence). The CDR3 extends over 14 amino acids. Trimming cost V 5 bases and J 2 bases, with 13 bases left between them. The CDR3 DNA reads TGTGCCAGCAGCCCACCCGCGGGAACCTACGAGCAGTACTTC. Its translation: CASSPPAGTYEQYF.

The chain recombines TRBV19 with TRBJ2-3, with TRBD2 matching 7 bases. The CDR3 covers 15 residues. Unmatched junction bases numbered 9, after V lost 0 bases and J lost 9 bases. The germline CDR1 and CDR2 sequences are LNHDA and SQIVND (reference sequence). The CDR3 DNA reads as TGTGCCAGTAGTATAGATCTGGGGGGGACGGGGACGCAGTATTTT. Residues: CASSIDLGGTGTQYF. Filled out from reference TRBV19 and TRBJ2-3, the complete variable domain reads DGGITQSPKYLFRKEGQNVTLSCEQNLNHDAMYWYRQDPGQGLRLIYYSQIVNDFQKGDIAEGYSVSREKKESFPLTVTSAQKNPTAFYLCASSIDLGGTGTQYFGPGTRLTVL.

This clonotype has a handful of counts. This CDR3 is CASARDRNSPLHF. DNA for the CDR3: TGTGCCAGTGCACGGGACAGAAATTCACCCCTCCACTTT. The chain uses TRBV10-3 and TRBJ1-6, with 7 bases aligning to TRBD1. The germline V gene has CDR1 ENHRY and CDR2 SYGVKD. The length of the CDR3 is 13 residues. The trim removed 10 bases at V and 7 bases at J, leaving 7 bases unmatched.

The rearrangement uses TRBV6-2 or TRBV6-3 and TRBJ1-1; no firm D call. The germline V gene has CDR1 MNHEY and CDR2 SVGEGT. V lost 5 bases and J lost 5, with 12 bases in between. This CDR3 is 13 amino acids long. As DNA, the CDR3 is TGTGCCAGCAGTCCCGGGGTGCGGACTGAAGCTTTCTTT. This codes for CASSPGVRTEAFF.

Concerning this clonotype: A junction boundary mismatches the germline segment, possibly from a read error. This sequence joins TRBV19 and TRBJ1-2; TRBD1 matches 10 bases. The CDR3 has 16 residues. Germline V CDR1 and CDR2: LNHDA, SQIVND (reference sequence). The CDR3 spells CASSTLWTGGNCGYTF. As DNA, the CDR3 is TGTGCCAGTAGTACCCTTTGGACAGGGGGGAACTGTGGCTACACCTTC.

This clonotype came up many times. The chain joins TRBV2 to TRBJ1-1; weak D call: TRBD1 (5 bases). Germline V gives CDR1 SNHLY, CDR2 FYNNEI. The CDR3 has 13 residues. V was trimmed by 2 bases and J by 9 bases, leaving 13 bases between them. The CDR3 region has the DNA TGTGCCAGCAGTGAAAGGGGTGGGGCCCAAGCTTTCTTT. Its protein product is CASSERGGAQAFF.

The rearrangement joins TRBV5-6 to TRBJ2-7; 8 nucleotides match TRBD1. V was clipped by 0 bases and J by 4 bases; unmatched bases: 12. In germline, CDR1 is SGHDT, CDR2 YYEEEE. The CDR3 consists of 17 residues. CDR3 sequence reads: CASSLGFWQGAIYEQYF. DNA for the CDR3: TGTGCCAGCAGCTTGGGTTTCTGGCAGGGGGCGATATACGAGCAGTACTTC.

This clonotype was recorded many times. J is TRBJ2-3 and V is TRBV20-1; D unresolved. CDR3 length: 11 amino acids. V was clipped by 6 bases and J by 6 bases, with 10 bases between them. The germline V gene has CDR1 DFQATT and CDR2 SNEGSKA (reference sequence). The chain's CDR3 is CSAPPRDTQYF. The DNA for the CDR3 is TGCAGTGCCCCCCCGCGGGATACGCAGTATTTT.

This clonotype has a count of ten or more. This rearrangement joins TRBV4-1 to TRBJ1-1; TRBD1 matches at 9 bases. The CDR3 sequence is 15 residues long. CDR1 is MGHRA and CDR2 is YSYEKL in the germline V gene. The V segment lost 3 bases and the J segment 3 bases; nucleotides outside the gene matches: 5. The CDR3 region has the DNA TGCGCCAGCAGCCAGTCAGGACAGGGGTACACTGAAGCTTTCTTT. Translation: CASSQSGQGYTEAFF.

In this sample, this clonotype turned up many times. V usage is TRBV27 and J usage is TRBJ2-7, with TRBD1 as a possible D gene (6 bases). The germline V and J ends were trimmed by 3 bases and 4 bases, with 13 bases remaining between them. CDR1 and CDR2 (germline): MNHEY, SMNVEV (reference sequence). This CDR3 contains 14 residues. The CDR3 DNA is TGTGCCAGCAGTTTGGGGACACGTCCTTACGAGCAGTACTTC. Translated, it gives CASSLGTRPYEQYF.

This clonotype was recorded at least ten times. The chain joins TRBV28 to TRBJ2-5; tentatively, D is TRBD2 (6 bases). Trimming left V 3 bases short and J 3 bases short, with 8 bases between. This CDR3 is built from 13 residues. The V gene's germline CDR1 is MDHEN and CDR2 SYDVKM. The CDR3: CASSFAGKETQYF. CDR3 bases: TGTGCCAGCAGTTTCGCGGGGAAAGAGACCCAGTACTTC. The full variable domain, with the rest looked up from reference TRBV28 and TRBJ2-5, is DVKVTQSSRYLVKRTGEKVFLECVQDMDHENMFWYRQDPGLGLRLIYFSYDVKMKEKGDIPEGYSVSREKKERFSLILESASTNQTSMYLCASSFAGKETQYFGPGTRLLVL.

In this sample, this clonotype turned up many times. The J gene is TRBJ2-5, the V gene TRBV11-1; weak D call: TRBD1 (5 bases). Germline V gene data show CDR1 as SGHAT and CDR2 as FQDESV (reference sequence). The germline V and J ends were trimmed by 2 bases and 5 bases, with 9 bases remaining between them. This CDR3 is built from 13 residues. This chain's CDR3 is CASSLLGPETQYF. CDR3 in DNA: TGTGCCAGCAGCTTATTGGGGCCGGAGACCCAGTACTTC.

This clonotype was counted at least ten times. The rearrangement uses TRBV20-1 and TRBJ2-2; TRBD2 might be the D (5 bases). This CDR3 has 14 residues. The germline gives CDR1 DFQATT, CDR2 SNEGSKA (reference sequence). V was pared by 3 bases and J by 6 bases, with 14 bases between. The CDR3 loop is CSARRAGVPGELFF. As DNA, the CDR3 is TGCAGTGCTAGGAGGGCTGGGGTCCCCGGGGAGCTGTTTTTT.

This clonotype was seen at least ten times. The rearrangement uses TRBV5-6 and TRBJ2-5; TRBD2 is a possible D gene (6 bases). V was cut by 7 bases and J by 2 bases, with 18 bases left in between. The CDR3 consists of 15 residues. Germline CDR1 and CDR2: SGHDT and YYEEEE. CDR3 sequence (DNA): TGTGCCAGCTCCTCTTGGCATGGACTACAAGAGACCCAGTACTTC. This translates into CASSSWHGLQETQYF.

This clonotype has more than one count but fewer than ten. At one of its ends the junction is not consistent with the germline gene, which may arise from a read error. The chain uses TRBV7-7 and TRBJ1-6; the D is unclear. Germline CDR1 reads SSHAT; CDR2 reads FNYEAQ (reference sequence). This CDR3 spans 11 amino acids. The CDR3, as DNA: TGTGCTAGCAGCCCGGGTTCACCCCTCCACTTT. This translates into CASSPGSPLHF.

This clonotype appeared many times. This rearrangement joins TRBV20-1 to TRBJ1-1; D is unclear. Trimming removed 2 bases from V and 8 bases from J, with 12 bases in between. This CDR3 contains 12 residues. Germline lookup yields CDR1 DFQATT and CDR2 SNEGSKA (reference sequence). The CDR3 loop reads CSARNRMGEAFF. The CDR3 bases are TGCAGTGCTAGAAATCGGATGGGCGAAGCTTTCTTT.

The V call is TRBV7-9, the J call TRBJ2-3; D is ambiguous. The V and J ends lost 2 bases and 2 bases respectively, with 14 bases between them. This CDR3 has 16 amino acids. CDR1 and CDR2 from the germline V gene are SEHNR and FQNEAQ (reference sequence). The CDR3 DNA follows: TGTGCCAGCAGCTTAACGAACGGGTTTTCCACAGATACGCAGTATTTT. It is translated as CASSLTNGFSTDTQYF.

This clonotype has ten or more counts. V gene TRBV6-2 or TRBV6-3 combines with J gene TRBJ2-7, with D possibly TRBD2 on 6 matching bases. Between the trimmed V and J ends, which lost 0 bases and 6 bases, there was a span of 9 bases. Germline V gene data show CDR1 as MNHEY and CDR2 as SVGEGT. This CDR3 is 13 amino acids long. The CDR3 DNA sequence: TGTGCCAGCAGTTACTCGACGGGGGTCGAGCAGTACTTC. Its translation: CASSYSTGVEQYF.

This clonotype was seen repeatedly, ten times or more. This chain links TRBV28 with TRBJ2-7; no reliable D call. Germline V gene sequence: CDR1 MDHEN, CDR2 SYDVKM. V lost 2 bases and J lost 7, with 12 bases in between. The CDR3 spans 13 residues. The CDR3 DNA reads TGTGCCAGCAGTTTAGGCTGGACCCTGGAGCAGTACTTC. Translated: CASSLGWTLEQYF.

The chain carries TRBV19 and TRBJ1-1, with D perhaps TRBD1 (6 bases). This CDR3 has 13 residues. CDR1 LNHDA and CDR2 SQIVND come from the germline V gene (reference sequence). The V end lost 6 bases, the J end lost 11 bases, and 19 bases lay between the germline ends. CDR3 DNA: TGTGCCAGTAGATTACAGGGAACTTTAAAGGCTTTCTTT. This codes for CASRLQGTLKAFF.

As to this clonotype: This could be a read error, since a much larger clone is one nucleotide away. This chain connects TRBV30 to TRBJ2-1; D is uncertain. The CDR3 runs 13 residues. Per the germline V gene, CDR1 is GTSNPN and CDR2 is SVGIG (reference sequence). The CDR3 loop is CARSVLNGNEQFF. The CDR3 DNA is TGTGCCCGGAGTGTACTGAATGGCAATGAGCAGTTCTTC.